The sequence of this T cell receptor beta chain was determined in a study of cytomegalovirus exposure and HLA in healthy donors. As regards this clone: Its matching antigen is unknown.

Primers included in the PCR were 60 Vbeta and 13 Jbeta primers. Produced via immunoSEQ multiplex PCR; TCRdb's table is partial and in-frame only. The sample lists 150,000 or so clones, more than 70% occurring once. Study conclusions and caveats: Data from an earlier analysis indicated that most TCR beta V segments were productive either about 87% or about 30% of the time. After further analysis at a later stage, 15,000 to 20,000 TCR beta sequences were associated with HLA alleles at 0.05 false discovery rate. Apparent HLA restriction characterized most CMV-associated TCR beta chains in a later analysis. Later, an analysis showed that TCR beta chains associated with HLA were more clonally expanded than others that were equally common.

This clonotype was obtained from a boy younger than 10 in good health and CMV-seronegative. Sequenced sample: PBMCs.

CDR3 protein: CASSQGRSNEQYF. The CDR3 DNA reads TGCGCCAGCAGCCAAGGGCGGTCCAACGAGCAGTACTTC. The J gene is TRBJ2-7, the V gene TRBV4-1, with D hard to call. Germline CDR1 MGHRA, CDR2 YSYEKL. The CDR3 totals 13 residues. Trimming shortened V by 1 base and J by 5 bases, and 9 bases separated the two germline ends.